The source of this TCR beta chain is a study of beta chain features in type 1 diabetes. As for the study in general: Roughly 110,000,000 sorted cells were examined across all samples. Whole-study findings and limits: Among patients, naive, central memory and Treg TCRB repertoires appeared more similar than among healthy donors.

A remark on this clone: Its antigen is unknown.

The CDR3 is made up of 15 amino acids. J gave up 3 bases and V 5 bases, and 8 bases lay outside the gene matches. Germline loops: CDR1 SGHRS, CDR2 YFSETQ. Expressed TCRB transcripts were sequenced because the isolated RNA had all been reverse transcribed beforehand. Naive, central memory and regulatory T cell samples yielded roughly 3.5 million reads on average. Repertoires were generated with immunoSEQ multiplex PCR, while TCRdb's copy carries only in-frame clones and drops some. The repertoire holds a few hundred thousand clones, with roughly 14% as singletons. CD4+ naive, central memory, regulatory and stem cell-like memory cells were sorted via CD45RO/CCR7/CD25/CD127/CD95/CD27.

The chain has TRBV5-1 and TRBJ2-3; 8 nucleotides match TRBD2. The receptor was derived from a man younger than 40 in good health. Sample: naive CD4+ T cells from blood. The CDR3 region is CASRSSGGGTDTQYF. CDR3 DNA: TGCGCCAGCAGATCAAGCGGGGGAGGGACAGATACGCAGTATTTT.